The rows below give T cell receptor beta chains drawn from one sample of a study of radiotherapy plus CTLA-4 blockade in lung cancer. Sequenced by immunoSEQ multiplex PCR; TCRdb stores in-frame clones only, minus some. The data contain 9,500 to 15,000 clones, approximately 79% of them seen just once; the ten biggest clones take up about 29%. Source: peripheral blood, taken from a patient treated with radiotherapy plus ipilimumab. The receptors here all came from a human donor with non-small cell lung cancer that progressed on radiotherapy plus ipilimumab. The CDR3 runs from the conserved cysteine through the conserved F or W. D genes are given only for firm matches. A clone size is listed for some rows: how often the clone was seen (once, few, many), or a class if it is expanded.

CDR3nt | CDR3aa | j_gene | d_gene | abundance | v_gene
TGTGCCAGCAGCCGGGGCTCTGGAAACACCATATATTTT | CASSRGSGNTIYF | TRBJ1-3 | NA | NA | TRBV14
TGTGCCAGAAGCTGTAAAGAACGGAACACTGAAGCTTTCTTT | CARSCKERNTEAFF | TRBJ1-1 | NA | NA | TRBV5-3
TGCGCCAGCGCTAAAGGGGACCACAATGAGCAGTTCTTC | CASAKGDHNEQFF | TRBJ2-1 | NA | NA | TRBV5-1
TGTGCCAGCAGTGAGACAGGCAATCAGCCCCAGCATTTT | CASSETGNQPQHF | TRBJ1-5 | NA | NA | TRBV2
TGTGCCAGCAGTGATAAAGATACGCAGTATTTT | CASSDKDTQYF | TRBJ2-3 | NA | NA | TRBV28
TGTGCCAGCAGCCGACTTAGCGGGGGTTACAATGAGCAGTTCTTC | CASSRLSGGYNEQFF | TRBJ2-1 | TRBD2 | NA | TRBV11-2
TGTGCCAGCAGTGAAGGCAGGAACTATGGCTACACCTTC | CASSEGRNYGYTF | TRBJ1-2 | NA | NA | TRBV2
TGTGCCAGCAGCTTGTCACTAGCTGTCACAGATACGCAGTATTTT | CASSLSLAVTDTQYF | TRBJ2-3 | NA | NA | TRBV5-5
TGTGCCACATGGACGGGGGAGATGGGGTCCTATAATTCACCCCTCCACTTT | CATWTGEMGSYNSPLHF | TRBJ1-6 | NA | NA | TRBV10-3
TGTGCTAGCAGCTTAGGTATCATCGGAGATACGCAGTATTTT | CASSLGIIGDTQYF | TRBJ2-3 | NA | NA | TRBV7-7
TGTGCCAGCACCTACCGCTCCGGGACAGGGAGAGATACGCAGTATTTT | CASTYRSGTGRDTQYF | TRBJ2-3 | TRBD1 | few | TRBV7-9
TGTGCCAGCAGCGTAAGTGTCGGGAACACTGAAGCTTTCTTT | CASSVSVGNTEAFF | TRBJ1-1 | NA | NA | TRBV9
TGCGCCAGCAGCCTACAAGATCACCAAGAGACCCAGTACTTC | CASSLQDHQETQYF | TRBJ2-5 | NA | NA | TRBV5-1
TGTGCCAGCAGCGTAACAGGGGGCGGCATTCAGTACTTC | CASSVTGGGIQYF | TRBJ2-4 | TRBD1 | NA | TRBV7-6
TGTGCCAGCAGCTTAGTCCGGCGGGGCACAGATACGCAGTATTTT | CASSLVRRGTDTQYF | TRBJ2-3 | NA | NA | TRBV13
TGTGCCAGCAGCCGAGTTAATGAGCAGTTCTTC | CASSRVNEQFF | TRBJ2-1 | NA | NA | TRBV11-2
TGTGCCAGCAGCTTAGTAGGGACAGCCTCTGGAAACACCATATATTTT | CASSLVGTASGNTIYF | TRBJ1-3 | TRBD1 | NA | TRBV7-2
TGCGCCAGCAGCCAAGAGGTGAGACATACTGGAAACACCATATATTTT | CASSQEVRHTGNTIYF | TRBJ1-3 | NA | NA | TRBV4-1
TGCGCCAGCAGCACACGGACAGGGTCCGGGGAGCTGTTTTTT | CASSTRTGSGELFF | TRBJ2-2 | TRBD1 | NA | TRBV4-1
TGCAGCGGGAGGACAGGGTCGAACACCGGGGAGCTGTTTTTT | CSGRTGSNTGELFF | TRBJ2-2 | TRBD1 | NA | TRBV29-1
TGTGCCACCACAGGGGCCGCTAATGAAAAACTGTTTTTT | CATTGAANEKLFF | TRBJ1-4 | TRBD1 | once | TRBV6-5
TGTGCCAGCAGCTTAGGCCCGGGACTCCAAGAGACCCAGTACTTC | CASSLGPGLQETQYF | TRBJ2-5 | NA | NA | TRBV7-2
TGTGCCAGCAGCCAATCCACCCCGGGACTAGCGGGGGGGGTAGCCAAAAACATTCAGTACTTC | CASSQSTPGLAGGVAKNIQYF | TRBJ2-4 | TRBD2 | NA | TRBV14
TGTGCCAGCAGCCCCCAGACCGGGACTTTGCAGTATTTT | CASSPQTGTLQYF | TRBJ2-3 | NA | NA | TRBV14
TGTGCCAGAAGCTTGTGCCCCGGGACAGGGGACCCTAAACGGGGGAACACTGAAGCTTTCTTT | CARSLCPGTGDPKRGNTEAFF | TRBJ1-1 | TRBD1 | NA | TRBV5-3
TGTGCCAGCAGGAGGGACGCTTTCTTT | CASRRDAFF | TRBJ1-1 | NA | NA | TRBV6-1
TGTGCCAGCAGCGGAAATAGCCACACGGATACGCAGTATTTT | CASSGNSHTDTQYF | TRBJ2-3 | NA | NA | TRBV9
TGTGCCAGCAGCCCACCCGGGGCCGGAGGCGAGCAGTACTTC | CASSPPGAGGEQYF | TRBJ2-7 | NA | NA | TRBV5-4
TGTGCCAGCAGCCCTTATGGGACAGCCTCTGGAAACACCATATATTTT | CASSPYGTASGNTIYF | TRBJ1-3 | TRBD1 | NA | TRBV27
TGTGCCAGCACCCTCAACCGGGACTCAAAAATGGGGGGCTACACCTTC | CASTLNRDSKMGGYTF | TRBJ1-2 | NA | NA | TRBV7-1
TGTGCCAGCAGTGAACTGACAGGGGGAAAGAGTGAAAAACTGTTTTTT | CASSELTGGKSEKLFF | TRBJ1-4 | TRBD1 | NA | TRBV25-1
TGTGCCAGCAGCGTAGCCCCGGGCGGGGGGACAGATACGCAGTATTTT | CASSVAPGGGTDTQYF | TRBJ2-3 | TRBD2 | few | TRBV9
TGTGCCAGCAGCTCCCCTTACGGAAGGGGGCCATCCTACAATGAGCAGTTCTTC | CASSSPYGRGPSYNEQFF | TRBJ2-1 | TRBD1 | once | TRBV11-2
TGTGCCAGCACCCGACAGGGGGCGACCGACACTGAAGCTTTCTTT | CASTRQGATDTEAFF | TRBJ1-1 | TRBD1 | few | TRBV7-9
TGTGCCAGCAGCTTTGGTAGCGTCCACGAGCAGTACTTC | CASSFGSVHEQYF | TRBJ2-7 | NA | NA | TRBV7-9
TGTGCCAGCAGTCCTCCCGGACAGGGGGCAGATACGCAGTATTTT | CASSPPGQGADTQYF | TRBJ2-3 | TRBD1 | NA | TRBV27
TGTGCCAGCAGCTTATTCGGGACAGGTAGCACAGATACGCAGTATTTT | CASSLFGTGSTDTQYF | TRBJ2-3 | TRBD1 | NA | TRBV7-2
TGCGCCAGCAGCTTGTACGGGCCGTCTAATGAAAAACTGTTTTTT | CASSLYGPSNEKLFF | TRBJ1-4 | NA | NA | TRBV5-1
TGTGCCAGCAGCTTAGACGCGGGGGGCACAGATACGCAGTATTTT | CASSLDAGGTDTQYF | TRBJ2-3 | TRBD2 | NA | TRBV11-3
TGTGCCAGCAGTGGCTTACAGGGCGCCGGGGAGCTGTTTTTT | CASSGLQGAGELFF | TRBJ2-2 | NA | NA | TRBV6-1
TGTGCCAGCAGCTCGGGACAGGGATGGGACACTGAAGCTTTCTTT | CASSSGQGWDTEAFF | TRBJ1-1 | TRBD1 | NA | TRBV11-2
TGCGCCTCCCGATGGCTCAATGAGCAGTTCTTC | CASRWLNEQFF | TRBJ2-1 | NA | NA | TRBV7-9
TGTGCCAGTAAAAGCGGGGGGGTGTACCAAGAGACCCAGTACTTC | CASKSGGVYQETQYF | TRBJ2-5 | TRBD2 | NA | TRBV28
TGTGCCAGCAGCTTGGCGGCGGGAACTAGCACAGATACGCAGTATTTT | CASSLAAGTSTDTQYF | TRBJ2-3 | NA | NA | TRBV5-6
TGCGCCAGCAGCCAAGAAACCAGGGGAACCGGGGAGCTGTTTTTT | CASSQETRGTGELFF | TRBJ2-2 | NA | NA | TRBV4-3
TGTGCCAGCAGTTACGGCGGGACAGGGGGCACAGATACGCAGTATTTT | CASSYGGTGGTDTQYF | TRBJ2-3 | TRBD1 | NA | TRBV6-5
TGTGCCAGCAGCTTACACGGGGCAGGGAATCAGCCCCAGCATTTT | CASSLHGAGNQPQHF | TRBJ1-5 | NA | NA | TRBV7-2
TGTGCCAGCAGCGTAGCCCCGGACCCCTATGGCTACACCTTC | CASSVAPDPYGYTF | TRBJ1-2 | NA | once | TRBV9
TGCGCCAGCAGCCCAGCGACAGGGCTAAGCGAAAAACTGTTTTTT | CASSPATGLSEKLFF | TRBJ1-4 | TRBD1 | NA | TRBV4-1
TGTGCCAGCAGCCCCGGGACAGGGAACACCGGGGAGCTGTTTTTT | CASSPGTGNTGELFF | TRBJ2-2 | TRBD1 | NA | TRBV7-2
TGTGCCAGTAGTATCGGACAGGCCCACAATCAGCCCCAGCATTTT | CASSIGQAHNQPQHF | TRBJ1-5 | TRBD1 | NA | TRBV19
TGTGCCAGCAGCTTAACCCCAACCGGGACTTTCTTCACAGATACGCAGTATTTT | CASSLTPTGTFFTDTQYF | TRBJ2-3 | NA | once | TRBV7-3
TGTGCCTCCCGGAGGGACAGGAGCACAGATACGCAGTATTTT | CASRRDRSTDTQYF | TRBJ2-3 | TRBD1 | NA | TRBV19